This TCR beta chain was retrieved from a study of control samples from healthy donors and cancer patients. The CDR3 is 15 residues long. Germline CDR1 is LNHDA and CDR2 is SQIVND (reference sequence). Between the trimmed V and J ends, which lost 3 bases and 2 bases, there was a span of 13 bases. Only in-frame clones appear in the TCRdb table, and some are missing; sequencing was by immunoSEQ multiplex PCR. The sample lists roughly 160,000 clones, roughly 94% seen once, with 11% to 15% in the top ten. Sequencing was carried out using PBMCs. The receptor was derived from a man aged 55 to 70 with colorectal cancer. The J gene is TRBJ2-5, the V gene TRBV19; the D call may be TRBD1 or TRBD2 (5 bases each). The CDR3 reads CASSISGTMQETQYF. The CDR3, as DNA: TGTGCCAGTAGTATTTCAGGGACGATGCAAGAGACCCAGTACTTC.